The source of this T cell receptor beta chain is a study of blood T cell repertoires in COVID-19. This clone came up a few times. The assay was immunoSEQ multiplex PCR, and TCRdb's table has in-frame clones only and misses some. The data contain 300,000 to 400,000 clones, more than 70% of them singletons. CDR1 and CDR2 from the germline V gene are MGHRA and YSYEKL. The trim removed 5 bases at V and 1 base at J, leaving 7 bases unmatched. The CDR3 has 16 residues. Assignment of participants to cohorts was predicated upon participant-reported clinical history. This chain connects TRBV4-1 to TRBJ2-3; TRBD1 aligns across 9 bases. The TCR comes from a woman aged 18-29 years who had recovered from COVID-19. The sample was PBMCs or T cells enriched from blood (not recorded which). CDR3 in amino acids: CASSTTWTGGTDTQYF. DNA of the CDR3: TGCGCCAGCAGCACTACCTGGACAGGGGGCACAGATACGCAGTATTTT.